The rows below give T cell receptor beta chains drawn from one sample of a study of blood T cells in healthy people across ages. TCRdb itself ran the 5' RACE reads through MiXCR, one entry per CDR3 protein. The top ten clones hold 18% of a sample with 450,000 to 700,000 distinct CDR3 sequences, 27% of them seen once. The sample comprised blood. Receptors originate from a woman in her 70s in good health. The CDR3 runs from the conserved cysteine through the conserved F or W. Each record gives: D gene, clone size, V gene, J gene, CDR3 DNA, CDR3 protein. A D gene is named only where the DNA matches it firmly. Expanded clones are given a class, and other clones once, few, many or no size at all.

>.|.|TRBV20-1|TRBJ2-3
TGCAGTGCTTTGTCTAGCACAGATACGCAGTATTTT
CSALSSTDTQYF
>TRBD2|.|TRBV20-1|TRBJ2-3
TGCAGTGTGACTAGCGGGGACACAGATACGCAGTATTTT
CSVTSGDTDTQYF
>.|once|TRBV4-3|TRBJ2-7
TGCGCCAGCAGCCAAGACCCACAGGTGTCCTACGAGCAGTACTTC
CASSQDPQVSYEQYF
>.|few|TRBV5-4|TRBJ1-1
TGTGCCGGCAGCTTGGATGGGCACACTGAAGCTTTCTTT
CAGSLDGHTEAFF
>.|.|TRBV4-2|TRBJ2-5
TGTGCCAGCAGCCAAGGGAGAGCAAAAGAGACCCAGTACTTC
CASSQGRAKETQYF
>.|.|TRBV7-9|TRBJ1-5
TGTGCCAGCAGCCCGACAGATTCTTACAATCAGCCCCAGCATTTT
CASSPTDSYNQPQHF
>.|few|TRBV7-8|TRBJ2-5
TGTGCCAGCAGCTTTGGGACAACTCAAGAGACCCAGTACTTC
CASSFGTTQETQYF
>TRBD1|.|TRBV7-2|TRBJ2-1
TGTGCCAGCCTCCCGGGGACAGGCCTATACAATGAGCAGTTCTTC
CASLPGTGLYNEQFF
>TRBD2|few|TRBV6-2/TRBV6-3|TRBJ2-4
TGTGCCAGCAGTTCGCCTTCACTAGCGGGGGAGGCAAACATTCAGTACTTC
CASSSPSLAGEANIQYF
>.|.|TRBV20-1|TRBJ2-5
TGCAGTGCTAGAGATTTAGCCGGCGGGACTGCAACCAATACCCAGTACTTC
CSARDLAGGTATNTQYF
>.|few|TRBV5-1|TRBJ1-4
TGCGCCAGCAGCGACAAGGGGTTCGATGAAAAACTGTTTTTT
CASSDKGFDEKLFF
>TRBD1|.|TRBV30|TRBJ2-4
TGTGCCTGGAGTGTGGGACAGGCGTATCCCAAAAACATTCAGTACTTC
CAWSVGQAYPKNIQYF
>.|few|TRBV28|TRBJ2-7
TGTGCCAGCAGTCCCCTCGGAGGGCGTGCCGAGCAGTACTTC
CASSPLGGRAEQYF
>.|few|TRBV9|TRBJ1-2
TGTGCCGGCAGCCTCGACCAGGGTGGGTTTAGAGGCTACACCTTC
CAGSLDQGGFRGYTF
>.|.|TRBV20-1|TRBJ2-7
TGCAGTGCTAGTCGGGGGGCTAGCTCCTACGAGCAGTACTTC
CSASRGASSYEQYF
>TRBD1|few|TRBV29-1|TRBJ1-2
TGCAGCGCCCTGCCCCAACGACAGGGGCCTTATGGCTACACCTTC
CSALPQRQGPYGYTF
>.|.|TRBV20-1|TRBJ2-1
TGCAGTGCTAGAGATTTCGGTGGCGAGCCGCGTTACAATGAGCAGTTCTTC
CSARDFGGEPRYNEQFF
>TRBD1|.|TRBV3-1|TRBJ1-1
TGTGCCAGCAGCCAGTCCGGGACAGGGGGAACTGAAGCTTTCTTT
CASSQSGTGGTEAFF
>TRBD2|.|TRBV11-2|TRBJ2-7
TGTGCCAGCAGCTCCCACCTCGGGGGGGACGGCGAGCAGTACTTC
CASSSHLGGDGEQYF
>.|.|TRBV5-1|TRBJ1-3
TGCGCCAGCAGCCCGTATGTGGGGTCTGGAAACACCATATATTTT
CASSPYVGSGNTIYF
>TRBD1|many|TRBV7-8|TRBJ1-1
TGTGCCAGCAGCTGGACAGGGGGCACTGAAGCTTTCTTT
CASSWTGGTEAFF
>TRBD2|many|TRBV7-2|TRBJ2-3
TGTGCCAGCAGCTTAGGGCTAGCGGGCACAGATACGCAGTATTTT
CASSLGLAGTDTQYF
>TRBD1|few|TRBV6-1|TRBJ1-3
TGTGCCAGCAGTGAAGACACAGGGGTCCAAAACACCATATATTTT
CASSEDTGVQNTIYF
>.|many|TRBV4-1|TRBJ2-2
TGCGCCAGCAGCCAGGGGCCAAGGGTAGGGGGGGAGCTGTTTTTT
CASSQGPRVGGELFF
>.|few|TRBV14|TRBJ2-7
TGTGCCAGCAGCCAAGAAGGATTGGGACGAAAGTACTTC
CASSQEGLGRKYF
>TRBD2|few|TRBV5-1|TRBJ2-1
TGCGCCAGCAGACGAGCGGGGGGCAATGAGCAGTTCTTC
CASRRAGGNEQFF